This TCR beta chain derives from a study of blood T cells in healthy people across ages. A word on this clonotype: Its antigen remains unknown. Just one base apart from a much larger clone, this may be a read error.

Study-level results: Samples with more naive T cells showed higher observed beta diversity. There was no known CMV status for donors, so expanded clonotype changes were possibly confounded. Naive CD4+ cells and diversity were both higher in long-lived donors than in aged donors.

The use of a sample-barcoded 5' primer and a J-beta primer mix characterized a second PCR of about 7 to 12 cycles. TCRdb passed the 5' RACE reads through MiXCR, listing each CDR3 protein once. The table records some 940,000 distinct CDR3 sequences, roughly 28% of them present only once. The data also belong to a second study, concerning T cells of mothers and their children. That report adds: The study found slightly higher but non-significant overlap in related versus unrelated mother-child pairs.

The material sequenced was blood. The TCR sequence derives from a woman between 40 and 55 years old in good health.

CDR3 residues: CASSSRTGDYGQYF. CDR3 nucleotides: TGTGCCAGCAGCTCTCGGACAGGGGACTACGGGCAGTACTTC. The rearrangement joins TRBV7-2 to TRBJ2-7, with 9 bases identical to TRBD1. The germline V gene has CDR1 SGHTA and CDR2 FQGNSA. The CDR3 is made up of 14 amino acids.